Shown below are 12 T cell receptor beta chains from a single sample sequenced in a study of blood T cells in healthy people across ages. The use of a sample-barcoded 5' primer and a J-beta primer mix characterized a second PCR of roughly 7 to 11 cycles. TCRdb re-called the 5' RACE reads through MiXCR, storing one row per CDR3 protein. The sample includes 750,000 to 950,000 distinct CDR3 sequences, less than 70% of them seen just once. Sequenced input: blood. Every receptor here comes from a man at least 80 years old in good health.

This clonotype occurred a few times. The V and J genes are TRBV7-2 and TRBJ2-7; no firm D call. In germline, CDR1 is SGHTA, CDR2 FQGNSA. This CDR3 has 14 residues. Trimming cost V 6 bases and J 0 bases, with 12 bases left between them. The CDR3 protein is CASSSHWGSYEQYF. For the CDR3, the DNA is TGTGCCAGCAGTTCCCACTGGGGCTCCTACGAGCAGTACTTC.

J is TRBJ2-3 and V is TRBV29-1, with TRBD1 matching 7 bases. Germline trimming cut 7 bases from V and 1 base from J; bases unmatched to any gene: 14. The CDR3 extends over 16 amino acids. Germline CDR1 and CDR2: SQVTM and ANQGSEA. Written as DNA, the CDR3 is TGCAGCGGGGAAGATGCGCCGGGACAGCGCACAGATACGCAGTATTTT. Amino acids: CSGEDAPGQRTDTQYF.

The CDR3 region has the DNA TGCGCCAGCACCGAGGGGGGCGAGAGAGAGACCCAGTACTTC. Translated: CASTEGGERETQYF. The rearrangement joins TRBV10-2 to TRBJ2-5, with D tentatively TRBD1 or TRBD2 (6 bases each). The CDR3 contains 14 residues. V was clipped by 7 bases and J by 4 bases, with 16 bases between them. Germline CDR1 is WSHSY and CDR2 is SAAADI.

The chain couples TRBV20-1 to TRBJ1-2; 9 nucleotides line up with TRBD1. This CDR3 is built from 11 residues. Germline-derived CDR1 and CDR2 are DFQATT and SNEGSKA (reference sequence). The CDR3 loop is CKIGQGLGYTF. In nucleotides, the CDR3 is TGCAAGATAGGACAGGGGCTCGGCTACACCTTC.

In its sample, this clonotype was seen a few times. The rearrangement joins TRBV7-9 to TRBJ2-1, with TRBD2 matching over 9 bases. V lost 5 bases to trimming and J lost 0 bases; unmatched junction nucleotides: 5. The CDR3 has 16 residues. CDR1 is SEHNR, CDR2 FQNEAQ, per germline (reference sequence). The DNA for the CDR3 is TGTGCCAGCAGCCATAGCGGGAGAGGCTCCTACAATGAGCAGTTCTTC. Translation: CASSHSGRGSYNEQFF.

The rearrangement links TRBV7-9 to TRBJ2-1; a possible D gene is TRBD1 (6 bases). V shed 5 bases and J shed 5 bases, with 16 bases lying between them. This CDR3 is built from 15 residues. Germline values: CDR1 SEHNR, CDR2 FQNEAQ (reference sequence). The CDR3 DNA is TGTGCCAGCAGCCCTCAGGGGCTACTCAACAATGAGCAGTTCTTC. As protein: CASSPQGLLNNEQFF.

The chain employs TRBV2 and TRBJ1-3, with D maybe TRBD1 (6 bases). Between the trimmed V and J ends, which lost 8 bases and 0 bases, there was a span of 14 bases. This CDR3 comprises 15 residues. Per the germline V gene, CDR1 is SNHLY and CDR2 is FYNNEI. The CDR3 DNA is TGTGCCAGCGGACCAGACAGGAGCTCTGGAAACACCATATATTTT. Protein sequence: CASGPDRSSGNTIYF.

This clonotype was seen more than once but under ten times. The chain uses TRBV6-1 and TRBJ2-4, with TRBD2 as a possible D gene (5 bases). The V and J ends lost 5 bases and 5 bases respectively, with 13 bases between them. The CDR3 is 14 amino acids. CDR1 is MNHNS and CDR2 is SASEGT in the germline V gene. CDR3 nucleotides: TGTGCCAGCAGTTGGACTTCACGGGAAAACATTCAGTACTTC. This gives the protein CASSWTSRENIQYF.

The CDR3 is CASSPQTGLNIQYF. The CDR3 nucleotides are TGTGCCAGCAGCCCGCAGACAGGCCTAAACATTCAGTACTTC. The chain uses TRBV7-9 and TRBJ2-4; D perhaps matches TRBD1 (6 bases). The CDR3 is 14 amino acids. Trimming pared 5 bases from V and 6 bases from J, leaving 14 bases between. Germline V gene data show CDR1 as SEHNR and CDR2 as FQNEAQ (reference sequence).

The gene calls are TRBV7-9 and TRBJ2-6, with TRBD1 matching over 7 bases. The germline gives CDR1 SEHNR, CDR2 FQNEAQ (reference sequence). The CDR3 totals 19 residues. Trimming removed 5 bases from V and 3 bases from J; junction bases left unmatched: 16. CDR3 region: CASSRVLDRDVGGANVLTF. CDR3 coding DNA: TGTGCCAGCAGCAGAGTATTAGACAGGGATGTTGGTGGGGCCAACGTCCTGACTTTC.

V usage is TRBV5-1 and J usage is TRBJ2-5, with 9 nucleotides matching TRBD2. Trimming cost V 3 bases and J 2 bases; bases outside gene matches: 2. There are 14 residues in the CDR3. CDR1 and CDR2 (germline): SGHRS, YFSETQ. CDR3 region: CASSSGLAQETQYF. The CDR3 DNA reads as TGCGCCAGCAGCTCCGGACTAGCGCAAGAGACCCAGTACTTC.

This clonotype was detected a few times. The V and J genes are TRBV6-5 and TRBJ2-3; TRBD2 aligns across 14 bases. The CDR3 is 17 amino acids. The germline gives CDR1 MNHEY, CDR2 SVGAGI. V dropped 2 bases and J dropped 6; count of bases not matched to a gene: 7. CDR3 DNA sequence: TGTGCCAGCAGTTACCTGGGACTAGCGGGAGAGAGCGATACGCAGTATTTT. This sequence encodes CASSYLGLAGESDTQYF.